This T cell receptor beta chain was recovered during a study of T cell responses to AZD1222 COVID-19 vaccine. TCRdb's copy holds only in-frame clones and misses some; the assay was immunoSEQ multiplex PCR. The sample shows some 110,000 clones, roughly 86% of them seen only once. Deletions cut 1 base from V and 2 bases from J, with 14 bases between. This CDR3 spans 17 amino acids. Germline lookup yields CDR1 SNHLY and CDR2 FYNNEI. The sequence was collected from an adult who received the AZD1222 COVID-19 vaccine. The chain links TRBV2 to TRBJ2-2, with a possible D match to TRBD1 (5 bases). Sample: peripheral blood, taken 28 days after the second AZD1222 dose. The CDR3 here is CASSEDSGFYNTGELFF. The CDR3 DNA follows: TGTGCCAGCAGTGAAGACTCAGGGTTTTACAACACCGGGGAGCTGTTTTTT.